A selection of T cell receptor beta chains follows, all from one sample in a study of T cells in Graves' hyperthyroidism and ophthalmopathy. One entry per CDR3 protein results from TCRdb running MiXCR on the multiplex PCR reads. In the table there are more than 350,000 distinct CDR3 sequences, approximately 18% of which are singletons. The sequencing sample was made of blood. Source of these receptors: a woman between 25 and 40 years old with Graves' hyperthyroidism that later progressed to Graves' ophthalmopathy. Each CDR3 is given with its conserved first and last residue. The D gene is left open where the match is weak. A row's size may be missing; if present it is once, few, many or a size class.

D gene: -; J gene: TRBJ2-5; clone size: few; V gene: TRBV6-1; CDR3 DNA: TGTGCCAGCAGTGAAGACGGAGTTGCCGAGACCCAGTACTTC; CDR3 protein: CASSEDGVAETQYF
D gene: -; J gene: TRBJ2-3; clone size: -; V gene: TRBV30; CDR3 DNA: TGTGCCTGGACCAGGGCGATCACAGATACGCAGTATTTT; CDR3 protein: CAWTRAITDTQYF
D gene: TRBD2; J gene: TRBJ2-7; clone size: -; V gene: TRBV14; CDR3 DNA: TGTGCCAGCAGCCAAAACGGGAGGCGGGGGGAGCAGTACTTC; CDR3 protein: CASSQNGRRGEQYF
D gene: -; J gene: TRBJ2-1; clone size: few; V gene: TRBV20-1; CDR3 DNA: TGCAGTGCTAGAGTGAGGGCCGGGGGCTCCTACAATGAGCAGTTCTTC; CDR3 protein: CSARVRAGGSYNEQFF
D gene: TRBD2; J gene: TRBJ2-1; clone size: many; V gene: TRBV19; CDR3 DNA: TGTGCCAGTAGTATAGCCTCCGGGAGCGGGGTTCGGGAGCAGTTCTTC; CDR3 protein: CASSIASGSGVREQFF
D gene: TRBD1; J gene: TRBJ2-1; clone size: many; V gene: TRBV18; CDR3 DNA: TGTGCCAGCTCACCCACGGGACAGGGGGCGCGGGATGAGCAGTTCTTC; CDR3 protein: CASSPTGQGARDEQFF
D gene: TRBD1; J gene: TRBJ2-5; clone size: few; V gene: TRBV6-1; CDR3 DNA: TGTGCCGGCAGTGATAAGCCAATCTGGGGACAGGGGGCAGGAGAGACCCAGTACTTC; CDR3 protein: CAGSDKPIWGQGAGETQYF
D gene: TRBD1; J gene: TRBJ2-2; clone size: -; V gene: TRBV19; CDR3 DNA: TGTGCCAGTACACAGATGGACAGGGAAATTCCCGGGGAGCTGTTTTTT; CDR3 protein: CASTQMDREIPGELFF
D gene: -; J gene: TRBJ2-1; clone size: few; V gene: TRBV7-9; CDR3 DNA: TGTGCCAGCAGCTTAGTTGGCGGGCGGTACAATGAGCAGTTCTTC; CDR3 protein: CASSLVGGRYNEQFF
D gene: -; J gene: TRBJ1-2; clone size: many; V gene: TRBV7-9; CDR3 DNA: TGTGCCAGCAGCCTCCCCCTGGGGGGGCTGAGATATGGCTACACCTTC; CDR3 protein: CASSLPLGGLRYGYTF
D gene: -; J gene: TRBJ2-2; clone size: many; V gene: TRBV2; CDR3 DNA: TGTGCCAGCAGGTCGGCCTCGACCGGGGAGCTGTTTTTT; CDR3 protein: CASRSASTGELFF
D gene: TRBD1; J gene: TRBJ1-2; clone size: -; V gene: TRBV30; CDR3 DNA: TGTGCCTGGAGCGCCCAGACAGGGCGAGGCTACACCTTC; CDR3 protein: CAWSAQTGRGYTF
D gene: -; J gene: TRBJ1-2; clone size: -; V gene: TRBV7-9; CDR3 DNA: TGTGCCAGCAGCTTAATGGACTATGGCTACACCTTC; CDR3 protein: CASSLMDYGYTF
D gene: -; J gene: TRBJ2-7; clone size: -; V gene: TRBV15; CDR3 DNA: TGTGCCACCAGCCCTACCCGGACAGCTTATTACGAGCAGTACTTC; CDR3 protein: CATSPTRTAYYEQYF
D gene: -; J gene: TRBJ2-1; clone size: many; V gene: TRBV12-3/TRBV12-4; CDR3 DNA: TGTGCCAGCAGTTTAGGGTACGGGGGGCAAGTTTCCTACAATGAGCAGTTCTTC; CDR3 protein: CASSLGYGGQVSYNEQFF
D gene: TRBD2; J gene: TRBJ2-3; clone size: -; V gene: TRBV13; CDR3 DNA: TGTGCCAGCAGCAAAGGACAGCGCGCACAGCGGGGGGATGTTTTGGATACGCAGTATTTT; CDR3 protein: CASSKGQRAQRGDVLDTQYF
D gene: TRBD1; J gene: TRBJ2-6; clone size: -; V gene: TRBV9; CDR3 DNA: TGTGCCAGCAGCGTAGCTACGAGACAGGGGGCGTCCGGGGCCAACGTCCTGACTTTC; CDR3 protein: CASSVATRQGASGANVLTF
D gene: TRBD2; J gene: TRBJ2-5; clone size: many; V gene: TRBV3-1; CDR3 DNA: TGTGCCAGCAGCCAAGGTATTAGCGGGAGGTACCAAGAGACCCAGTACTTC; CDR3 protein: CASSQGISGRYQETQYF
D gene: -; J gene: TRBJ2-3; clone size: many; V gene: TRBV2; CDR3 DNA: TGTGCCAGCAGTTCCTTTAGCACAGATACGCAGTATTTT; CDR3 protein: CASSSFSTDTQYF
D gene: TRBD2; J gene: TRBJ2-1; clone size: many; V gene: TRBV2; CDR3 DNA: TGTGCCAGCAGAATGCTAGCGGAAACCTACAATGAGCAGTTCTTC; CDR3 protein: CASRMLAETYNEQFF
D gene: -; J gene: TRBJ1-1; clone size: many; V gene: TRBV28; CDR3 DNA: TGTGCCAGCAGTTTCCTCGACGGGAACACTGAAGCTTTCTTT; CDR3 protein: CASSFLDGNTEAFF
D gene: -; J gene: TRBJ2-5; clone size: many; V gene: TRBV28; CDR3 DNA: TGTGCCAGCAGTGACGAGTTGGAGACCCAGTACTTC; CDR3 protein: CASSDELETQYF
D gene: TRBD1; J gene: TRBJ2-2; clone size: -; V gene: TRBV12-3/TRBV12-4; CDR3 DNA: TGTGCCAGCACCACTTTAGAACGAAGACAGGGGCGAGGGGAGCTGTTTTTT; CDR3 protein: CASTTLERRQGRGELFF
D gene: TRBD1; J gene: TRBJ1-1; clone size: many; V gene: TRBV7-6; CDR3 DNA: TGTGCCAGCAGCTCTAAGGACAGGGGCTGGGTCACTGAAGCTTTCTTT; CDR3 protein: CASSSKDRGWVTEAFF
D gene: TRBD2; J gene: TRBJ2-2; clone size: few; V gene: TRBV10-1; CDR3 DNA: TGCGCCAGCAGCGAGACCGGGACTAGCGACACCGGGGAGCTGTTTTTT; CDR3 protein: CASSETGTSDTGELFF
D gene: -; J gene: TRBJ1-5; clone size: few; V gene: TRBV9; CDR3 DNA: TGTGCCAGCAGCGTAGATGAGGGGATGAATCAGCCCCAGCATTTT; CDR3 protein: CASSVDEGMNQPQHF
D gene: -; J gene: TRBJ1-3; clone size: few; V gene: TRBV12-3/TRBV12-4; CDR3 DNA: TGTGCCAGCAGTTTTGAGCATGGAAACACCATATATTTT; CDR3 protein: CASSFEHGNTIYF
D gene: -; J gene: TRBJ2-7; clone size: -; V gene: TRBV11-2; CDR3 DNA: TGTACCAGCAGAATGGGACATTCCTCCTACGAGCAGTACTTC; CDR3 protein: CTSRMGHSSYEQYF
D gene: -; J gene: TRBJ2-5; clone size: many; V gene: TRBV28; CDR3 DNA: TGTGCCAGACTCCCCAGGGTTCAAGAGACCCAGTACTTC; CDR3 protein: CARLPRVQETQYF
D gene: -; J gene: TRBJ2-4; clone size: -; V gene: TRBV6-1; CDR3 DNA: TGTGCCAGCATCCCGAGGAACGGGGCCAAAAACATTCAGTACTTC; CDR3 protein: CASIPRNGAKNIQYF
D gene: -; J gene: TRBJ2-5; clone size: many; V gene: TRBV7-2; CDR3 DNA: TGTGCCAGCAGCTTTAGGGTTATCGGCCAAGAGACCCAGTACTTC; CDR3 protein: CASSFRVIGQETQYF
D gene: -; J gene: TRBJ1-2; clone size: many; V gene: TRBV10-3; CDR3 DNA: TGTGCCATCAGTGAGTCGAGACCGGGTGGCTACACCTTC; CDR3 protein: CAISESRPGGYTF
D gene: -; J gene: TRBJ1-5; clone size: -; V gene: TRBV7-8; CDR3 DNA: TGTGCCAGCAGCTTAGGACAGGTACAGCCCCAGCATTTT; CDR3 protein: CASSLGQVQPQHF
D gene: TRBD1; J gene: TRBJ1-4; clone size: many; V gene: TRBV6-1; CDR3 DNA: TGTGCCAGCAGTGAATTCAGGGGGGGGATAAATGAAAAACTGTTTTTT; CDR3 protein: CASSEFRGGINEKLFF
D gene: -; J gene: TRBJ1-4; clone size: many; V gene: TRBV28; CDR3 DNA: TGTGCCAGCAGTTTACGAGTTCGGAGAGAAAAACTGTTTTTT; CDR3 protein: CASSLRVRREKLFF
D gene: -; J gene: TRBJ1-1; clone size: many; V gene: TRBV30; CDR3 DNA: TGTGCCTGGAGTGTGGTAAACACTGAAGCTTTCTTT; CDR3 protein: CAWSVVNTEAFF
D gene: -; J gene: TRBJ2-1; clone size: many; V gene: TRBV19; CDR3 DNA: TGTGCCAGTAGTAGTTCCATCGGCGCCTACAATGAGCAGTTCTTC; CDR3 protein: CASSSSIGAYNEQFF
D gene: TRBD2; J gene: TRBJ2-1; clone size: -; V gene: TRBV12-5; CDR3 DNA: TGTGCTAGTGGTTCCCCTAGCGGGAGTCTGTTCTTC; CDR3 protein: CASGSPSGSLFF
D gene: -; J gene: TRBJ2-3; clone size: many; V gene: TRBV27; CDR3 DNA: TGTGCCAGCAGTTCAAAGGACTCCTCCAAGGCTAGCACAGATACGCAGTATTTT; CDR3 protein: CASSSKDSSKASTDTQYF
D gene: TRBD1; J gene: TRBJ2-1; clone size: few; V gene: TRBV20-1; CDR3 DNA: TGCAGTGCTACCGCCGGGACAGTCAATTACAATGAGCAGTTCTTC; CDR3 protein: CSATAGTVNYNEQFF
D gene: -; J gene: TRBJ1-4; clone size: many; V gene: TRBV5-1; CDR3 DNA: TGCGCCAGCAGCTTGGTACAGGGCTCAACTAATGAAAAACTGTTTTTT; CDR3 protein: CASSLVQGSTNEKLFF
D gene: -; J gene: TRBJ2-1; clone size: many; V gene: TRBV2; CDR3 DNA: TGTGCCAGCGGGCCTGGGGGGCGCGAGCAGTTCTTC; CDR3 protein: CASGPGGREQFF
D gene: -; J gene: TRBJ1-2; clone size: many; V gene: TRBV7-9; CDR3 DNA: TGTGCCAGCAGCATCAACCGGGACGGTAACTATGGCTACACCTTC; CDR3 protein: CASSINRDGNYGYTF
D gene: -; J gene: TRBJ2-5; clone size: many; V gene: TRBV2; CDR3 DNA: TGTGCCAGCAGTTCGGGGGAGGCGTACCAAGAGACCCAGTACTTC; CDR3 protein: CASSSGEAYQETQYF
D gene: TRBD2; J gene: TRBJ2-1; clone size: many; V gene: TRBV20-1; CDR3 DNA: TGCAGTGCCGAAGCGGGAGGCTATGAGCAGTTCTTC; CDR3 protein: CSAEAGGYEQFF
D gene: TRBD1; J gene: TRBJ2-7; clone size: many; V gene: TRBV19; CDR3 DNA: TGTGCCAGCAGCCGGGACAGGGCCTACGAGCAGTACTTC; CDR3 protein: CASSRDRAYEQYF
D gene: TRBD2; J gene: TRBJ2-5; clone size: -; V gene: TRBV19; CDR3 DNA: TGTGCCAGTAGTGCCGGGACTAGCGGGAGAAGTATCGAGACCCAGTACTTC; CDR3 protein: CASSAGTSGRSIETQYF
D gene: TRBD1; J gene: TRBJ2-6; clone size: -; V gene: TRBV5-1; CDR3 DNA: TGCGCCAGCAGCCCTTGGACAGGGGGACCCTCTGGGGCCAACGTCCTGACTTTC; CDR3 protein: CASSPWTGGPSGANVLTF
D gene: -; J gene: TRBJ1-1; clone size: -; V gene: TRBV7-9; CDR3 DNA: TGTGCCAGCAGCGATTCGACACAGAACACTGAAGCTTTCTTT; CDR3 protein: CASSDSTQNTEAFF
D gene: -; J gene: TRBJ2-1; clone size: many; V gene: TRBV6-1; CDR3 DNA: TGTGCCAGCAGTGAAAGGGTTGTTGGTGAGCAGTTCTTC; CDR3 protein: CASSERVVGEQFF
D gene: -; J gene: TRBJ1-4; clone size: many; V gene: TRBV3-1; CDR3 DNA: TGTGCCAGCAGCGAAAGGACAAGAGATGAAAAACTGTTTTTT; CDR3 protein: CASSERTRDEKLFF
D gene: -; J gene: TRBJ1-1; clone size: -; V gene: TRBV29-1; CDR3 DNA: TGCAGCGTTAGTACAATGAACACTGAAGCTTTCTTT; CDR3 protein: CSVSTMNTEAFF
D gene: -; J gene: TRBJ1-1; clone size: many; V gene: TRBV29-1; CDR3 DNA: TGCAGCGCAAGGGAGGGAGCGGCTGAAGCTTTCTTT; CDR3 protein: CSAREGAAEAFF
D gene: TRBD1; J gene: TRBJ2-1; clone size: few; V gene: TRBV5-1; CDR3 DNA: TGCGCCAGCAGCCTACGACAGGGGCGCAATGAGCAGTTCTTC; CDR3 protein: CASSLRQGRNEQFF